A selection of T cell receptor beta chains follows, all from one sample in a study of blood T cell repertoires in COVID-19. The table came from immunoSEQ multiplex PCR; TCRdb's copy has only in-frame clones and leaves some out. The table has about 170,000 clones, around 80% seen once. The sample comprised PBMCs or T cells enriched from blood (not recorded which). These receptor sequences come from a woman in her seventies in a cohort exposed to, infected with or recovered from COVID-19 (not recorded which). CDR3s include the opening cysteine and the closing phenylalanine or tryptophan. For some rows the clone size is stated as once, few or many, or as a class when expanded; others skip it.

>NA|TRBJ1-5|TRBV28
CASSSIRQGLALNQPQHF
>NA|TRBJ1-2|TRBV19
CASSIDYTSGYGYTF
>NA|TRBJ1-4|TRBV5-1
CASSMGQSSTNEKLFF
>once|TRBJ1-3|TRBV28
CASSPPGGNTIYF
>NA|TRBJ2-2|TRBV10-3
CAISSFGRGQDTGELFF
>NA|TRBJ2-5|TRBV24-1
CATSDAGTGGGQETQYF
>many|TRBJ2-1|TRBV5-1
CASSLVSDPNQFF
>NA|TRBJ2-7|TRBV3-1/TRBV3-2
CASSLQRAYEQYF
>few|TRBJ1-4|TRBV28
CASSLDRGATNEKLFF
>NA|TRBJ2-7|TRBV7-9
CASSLEMASGVEQYF
>NA|TRBJ2-1|TRBV10-3
CAISGYKTSMKVNEQFF
>few|TRBJ1-3|TRBV18
CASSTTGAAANTIYF
>NA|TRBJ1-1|TRBV11-3
CASSPGGSTEAFF
>NA|TRBJ2-5|TRBV19
CASSSRGETQYF
>NA|TRBJ1-1|TRBV7-2
CASSSRQGLTEAFF
>NA|TRBJ2-1|TRBV7-3
CASSLLAGYNEQFF
>NA|TRBJ2-7|TRBV10-3
CAIREGASYEQYF
>once|TRBJ1-6|TRBV7-9
CASSLGAAGDSPLHF
>few|TRBJ2-3|TRBV7-9
CASSLRAGTDTQYF
>NA|TRBJ2-3|TRBV7-2
CASSLLTLGPRGTQYF
>NA|TRBJ1-3|TRBV18
CASSPASLLSGNTIYF
>NA|TRBJ1-1|TRBV7-2
CASSLDRGSTEAFF
>once|TRBJ2-5|TRBV14
CASSRAAGTGGLQTQYF
>NA|TRBJ1-1|TRBV11-2
CASSHDSEAFF
>NA|TRBJ2-1|TRBV18
CASSPTNYNEQFF
>NA|TRBJ2-2|TRBV2
CASRGQGWTGELFF
>NA|TRBJ2-5|TRBV5-6
CASSLILTGEETQYF
>once|TRBJ2-2|TRBV7-8
CASSSRTGTSAGELFF
>NA|TRBJ2-4|TRBV28
CASSFRARRGKNIQYF
>NA|TRBJ1-5|TRBV28
CASSLDAGTGVSPQHF
>NA|TRBJ2-5|TRBV10-1
CASSESLGAGWETQYF
>few|TRBJ1-2|TRBV2
CASSEGWQVYGYTF
>NA|TRBJ1-5|TRBV5-6
CASSSRQGRFQPQHF
>NA|TRBJ2-2|TRBV11-3
CASTLLAGVGTGELFF
>NA|TRBJ2-2|TRBV7-8
CASSLSFIGTRVGELFF
>NA|TRBJ1-4|TRBV21-1
CASSKGTTSTNEKLFF
>NA|TRBJ2-5|TRBV19
CASSSGGAETQYF
>NA|TRBJ2-3|TRBV5-6
CASSLPDRSTDTQYF
>few|TRBJ2-7|TRBV28
CASKGQGLGGQYF
>NA|TRBJ1-5|TRBV28
CASSLWEGRGNQPQHF
>NA|TRBJ1-6|TRBV12-3/TRBV12-4
CASTTGIYSPLHF
>NA|TRBJ1-2|TRBV7-9
CASSTRQGADYGYTF
>NA|TRBJ1-1|TRBV29-1
CSVGTAENTEAFF
>NA|TRBJ2-4|TRBV18
CASSTRDRAGNIQYF
>few|TRBJ2-7|TRBV10-3
CAIGSGDSHEQYF
>NA|TRBJ1-4|TRBV3-1/TRBV3-2
CASSQGAELFF
>NA|TRBJ1-5|TRBV2
CASSTTGGFPQPQHF
>NA|TRBJ1-5|TRBV6-5
CASRGQGYTSAQHF
>few|TRBJ2-6|TRBV5-4
CASSVSSGANVLTF
>few|TRBJ2-3|TRBV11-2
CASSIGSGSTDTQYF
>once|TRBJ2-1|TRBV20-1
CSAPQYNEQFF
>NA|TRBJ2-7|TRBV9
CASSVETTSVEQYF
>NA|TRBJ1-3|TRBV4-2
CASSQESQGASSGNTIYF
>NA|TRBJ1-3|TRBV19
CASTRQGGGRTGNTIYF
>NA|TRBJ1-2|TRBV7-8
CASSFRRTGQYGYTF
>few|TRBJ1-6|TRBV7-9
CAAGGDNSPLHF
>NA|TRBJ1-5|TRBV19
CASSIGVGGINQPQHF
>NA|TRBJ2-5|TRBV5-1
CASSAGQPTGTQYF
>NA|TRBJ1-5|TRBV15
CATSRDRSTGSNQPQHF
>few|TRBJ2-1|TRBV7-8
CASSITSGRRDEQFF